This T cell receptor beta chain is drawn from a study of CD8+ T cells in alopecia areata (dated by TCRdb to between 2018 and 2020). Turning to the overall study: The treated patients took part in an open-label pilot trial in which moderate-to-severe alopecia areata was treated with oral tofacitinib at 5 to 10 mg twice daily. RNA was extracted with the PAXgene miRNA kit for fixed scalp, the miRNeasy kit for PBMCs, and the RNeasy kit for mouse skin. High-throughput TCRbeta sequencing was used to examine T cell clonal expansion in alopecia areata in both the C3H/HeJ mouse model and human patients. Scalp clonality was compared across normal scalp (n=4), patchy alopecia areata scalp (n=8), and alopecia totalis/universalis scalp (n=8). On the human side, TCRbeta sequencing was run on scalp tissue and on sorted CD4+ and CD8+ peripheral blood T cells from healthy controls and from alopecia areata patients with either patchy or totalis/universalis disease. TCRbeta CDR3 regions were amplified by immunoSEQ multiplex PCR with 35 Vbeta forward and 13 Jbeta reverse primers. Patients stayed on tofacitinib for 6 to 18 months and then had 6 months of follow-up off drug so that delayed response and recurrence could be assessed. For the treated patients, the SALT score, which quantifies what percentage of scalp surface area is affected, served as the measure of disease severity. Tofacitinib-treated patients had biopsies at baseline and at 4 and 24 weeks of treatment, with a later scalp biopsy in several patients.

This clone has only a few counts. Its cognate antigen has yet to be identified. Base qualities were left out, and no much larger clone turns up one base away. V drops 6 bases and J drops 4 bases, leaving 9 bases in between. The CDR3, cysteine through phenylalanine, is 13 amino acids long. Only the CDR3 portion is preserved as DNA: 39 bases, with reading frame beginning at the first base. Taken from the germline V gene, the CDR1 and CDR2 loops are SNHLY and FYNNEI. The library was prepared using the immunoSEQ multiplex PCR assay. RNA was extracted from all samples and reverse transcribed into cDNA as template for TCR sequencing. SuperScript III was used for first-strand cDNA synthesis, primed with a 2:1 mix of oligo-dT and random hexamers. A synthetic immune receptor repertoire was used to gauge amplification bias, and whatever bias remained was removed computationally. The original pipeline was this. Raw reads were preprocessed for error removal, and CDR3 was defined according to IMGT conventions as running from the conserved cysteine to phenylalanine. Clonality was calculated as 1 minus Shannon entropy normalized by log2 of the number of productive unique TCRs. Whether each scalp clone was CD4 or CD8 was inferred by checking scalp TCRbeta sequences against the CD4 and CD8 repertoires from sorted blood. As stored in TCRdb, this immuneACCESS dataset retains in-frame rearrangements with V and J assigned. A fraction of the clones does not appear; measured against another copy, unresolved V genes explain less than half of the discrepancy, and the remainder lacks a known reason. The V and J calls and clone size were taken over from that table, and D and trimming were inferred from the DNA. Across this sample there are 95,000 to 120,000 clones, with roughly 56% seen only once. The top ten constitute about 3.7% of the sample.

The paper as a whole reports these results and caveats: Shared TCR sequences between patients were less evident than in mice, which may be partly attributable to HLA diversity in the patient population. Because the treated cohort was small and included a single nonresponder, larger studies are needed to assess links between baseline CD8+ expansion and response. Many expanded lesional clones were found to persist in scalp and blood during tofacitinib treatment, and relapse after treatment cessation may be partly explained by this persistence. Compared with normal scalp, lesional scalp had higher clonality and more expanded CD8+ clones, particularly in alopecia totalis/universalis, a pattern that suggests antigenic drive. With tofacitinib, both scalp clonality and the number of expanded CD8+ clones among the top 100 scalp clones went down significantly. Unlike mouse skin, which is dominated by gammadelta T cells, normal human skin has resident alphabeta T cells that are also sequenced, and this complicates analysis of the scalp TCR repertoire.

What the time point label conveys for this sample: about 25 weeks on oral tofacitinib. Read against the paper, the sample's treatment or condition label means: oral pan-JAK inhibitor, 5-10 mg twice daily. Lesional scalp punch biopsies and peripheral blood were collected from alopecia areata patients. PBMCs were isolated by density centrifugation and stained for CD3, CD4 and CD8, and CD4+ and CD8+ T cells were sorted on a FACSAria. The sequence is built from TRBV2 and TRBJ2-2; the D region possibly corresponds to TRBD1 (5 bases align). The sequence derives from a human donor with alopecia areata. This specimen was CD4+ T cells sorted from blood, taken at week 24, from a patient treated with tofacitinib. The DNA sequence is TGTGCCAGCAGACCACAGGTCACCGGGGAGCTGTTTTTT. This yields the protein CASRPQVTGELFF.